The entry that follows covers one T cell receptor (beta chain) sequence. V was pared by 1 base and J by 5 bases, with 9 bases between. Per the germline V gene, CDR1 is MNHNS and CDR2 is SASEGT. The length of the CDR3 is 14 residues. TCRdb's table, derived via immunoSEQ multiplex PCR, lists solely in-frame clones and lacks some. This sample has about 150,000 clones, with 85% to 95% found just once. The record originates from a study of control samples from healthy donors and cancer patients. The sequence was collected from a man over 45 in good health. The gene calls are TRBV6-1 and TRBJ1-5; no definite D call. The sequenced material came from blood. The CDR3 loop reads CASSEVHFDQPQHF. CDR3 coding DNA: TGTGCCAGCAGTGAAGTACATTTCGATCAGCCCCAGCATTTT.